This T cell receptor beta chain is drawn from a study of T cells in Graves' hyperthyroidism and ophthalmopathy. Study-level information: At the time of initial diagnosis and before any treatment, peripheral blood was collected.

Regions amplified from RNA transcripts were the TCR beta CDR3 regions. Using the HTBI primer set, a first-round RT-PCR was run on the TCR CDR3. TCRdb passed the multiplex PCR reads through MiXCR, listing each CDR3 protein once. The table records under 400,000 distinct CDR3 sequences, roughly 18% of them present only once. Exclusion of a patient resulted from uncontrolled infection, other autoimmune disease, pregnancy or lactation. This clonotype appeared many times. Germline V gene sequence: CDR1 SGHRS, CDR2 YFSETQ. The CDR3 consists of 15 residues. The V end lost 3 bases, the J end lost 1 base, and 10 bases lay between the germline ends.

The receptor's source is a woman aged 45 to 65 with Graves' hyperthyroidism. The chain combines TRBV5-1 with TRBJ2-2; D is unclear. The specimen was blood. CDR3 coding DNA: TGCGCCAGCAGCTCCGGCGACAAGAACACCGGGGAGCTGTTTTTT. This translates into CASSSGDKNTGELFF.